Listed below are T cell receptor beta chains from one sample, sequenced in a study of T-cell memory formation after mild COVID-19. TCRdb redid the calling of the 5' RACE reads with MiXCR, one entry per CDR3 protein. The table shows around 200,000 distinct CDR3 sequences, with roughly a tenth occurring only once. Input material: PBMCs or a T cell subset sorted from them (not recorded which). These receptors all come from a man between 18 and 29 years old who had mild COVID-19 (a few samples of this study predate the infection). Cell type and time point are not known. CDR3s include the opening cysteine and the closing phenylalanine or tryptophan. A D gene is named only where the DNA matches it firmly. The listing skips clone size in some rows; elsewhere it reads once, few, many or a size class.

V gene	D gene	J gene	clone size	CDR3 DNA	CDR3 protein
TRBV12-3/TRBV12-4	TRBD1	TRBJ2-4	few	TGTGCCAGCAGCCATGACAGGGGTGGGGAGTACTTC	CASSHDRGGEYF
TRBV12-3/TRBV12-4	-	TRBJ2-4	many	TGTGCCAGCAGTTTAGGGCAGTCCAAAAACATTCAGTACTTC	CASSLGQSKNIQYF
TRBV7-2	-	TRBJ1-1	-	TGTGCCAGCAGCTTTTGGAAGCAGGTGAACACTGAAGCTTTCTTT	CASSFWKQVNTEAFF
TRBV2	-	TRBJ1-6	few	TGTGCCAGCAGTCCACAGGGAATATCGAATTCACCCCTCCACTTT	CASSPQGISNSPLHF
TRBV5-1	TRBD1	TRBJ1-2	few	TGCGCCAGCAGCCTCGGGACAGGGGGTAACTATGGCTACACCTTC	CASSLGTGGNYGYTF
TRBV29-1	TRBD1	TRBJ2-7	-	TGCAGCGTGGGGACAGGGTTTTTCTACGAGCAGTACTTC	CSVGTGFFYEQYF
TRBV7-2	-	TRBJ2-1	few	TGTGCCAGCAGCGAGTACAGGGAGCAGTTCTTC	CASSEYREQFF
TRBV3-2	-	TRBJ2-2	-	TGTGCCAGCAGCCAAGAACTTGGCCGGGACCGATCCACCGGGGAGCTGTTTTTT	CASSQELGRDRSTGELFF
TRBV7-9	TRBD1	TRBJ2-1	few	TGTGCCAGCAGCTCCAAAGGACAGGACTACAATGAGCAGTTCTTC	CASSSKGQDYNEQFF
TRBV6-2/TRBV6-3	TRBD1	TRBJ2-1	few	TGTGCCAGCAGTAAACCGGGACAGTCCTACAATGAGCAGTTCTTC	CASSKPGQSYNEQFF
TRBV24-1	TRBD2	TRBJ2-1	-	TGTGCCACCAGCCGGGGGGGCCTAAATGAGCAGTTCTTC	CATSRGGLNEQFF
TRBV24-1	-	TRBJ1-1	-	TGTGCCACCAGTGATCTGGGAAAGAAGACTGAAGCTTTCTTT	CATSDLGKKTEAFF
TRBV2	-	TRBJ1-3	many	TGTGCCTCGGGGTCCCTCTCTGGAAACACCATATATTTT	CASGSLSGNTIYF
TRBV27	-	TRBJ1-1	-	TGTGCCAGCAGTTCGGAGCAGAACACTGAAGCTTTCTTT	CASSSEQNTEAFF
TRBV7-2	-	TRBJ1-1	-	TGTGCCAGCAGCACTACCCTGGGGTTAAAGGCTGAAGCTTTCTTT	CASSTTLGLKAEAFF